What follows are 18 T cell receptor beta chains derived from one specimen sequenced in a study of control samples from healthy donors and cancer patients. The assay was immunoSEQ multiplex PCR, and TCRdb's table has in-frame clones only and misses some. Of 150,000 or so clones in the sample, over 90% were seen once. The sequencing input was PBMCs. The receptors were sampled from a man in his 60s with colorectal cancer.

The gene calls are TRBV24-1 and TRBJ1-1; D unclear. The CDR3 has 16 amino acids. Germline CDR1 reads KGHDR; CDR2 reads SFDVKD. The V gene lost 0 bases and the J gene lost 1 base, with 11 bases spanning the gap. The CDR3 nucleotides read TGTGCCACCAGTGATTTGTGTGTGACACCGAACACTGAAGCTTTCTTT. This translates into CATSDLCVTPNTEAFF.

This rearrangement joins TRBV5-6 to TRBJ2-7; D not certain. The CDR3 spans 12 residues. V lost 5 bases and J 0 bases, leaving 6 bases between the germline ends. CDR1 and CDR2 (germline): SGHDT, YYEEEE. The CDR3 region is CASSSFSYEQYF. CDR3 bases: TGTGCCAGCAGTTCATTCTCCTACGAGCAGTACTTC.

The rearrangement uses TRBV19 and TRBJ1-2; 7 bases are shared with TRBD1. Per the germline V gene, CDR1 is LNHDA and CDR2 is SQIVND (reference sequence). The CDR3 loop spans 15 amino acids. The V segment lost 3 bases and the J segment 7 bases; nucleotides outside the gene matches: 11. The CDR3 nucleotides read TGTGCCAGTAGTATTAGCTCGGGACAGCAGGTTGGCTACACCTTC. It encodes CASSISSGQQVGYTF.

The chain links TRBV6-6 to TRBJ1-1, with 9 positions matching TRBD1. The CDR3 has 14 amino acids. From germline, CDR1 is MNHNY and CDR2 SVGAGI (reference sequence). Trimming cost V 5 bases and J 1 base; bases outside gene matches: 2. CDR3 sequence reads: CASSPDRGNTEAFF. In DNA, the CDR3 is TGTGCCAGCAGTCCGGACAGGGGGAACACTGAAGCTTTCTTT.

V gene TRBV10-2 combines with J gene TRBJ1-2, with TRBD1 matching over 9 bases. V dropped 6 bases and J dropped 6; count of bases not matched to a gene: 14. The CDR3 is 16 residues long. Per the germline V gene, CDR1 is WSHSY and CDR2 is SAAADI. The CDR3 region is CASSDLSSRTGDGYTF. The CDR3 nucleotides read TGCGCCAGCAGCGACCTCAGCAGCCGGACAGGGGATGGCTACACCTTC.

The rearrangement links TRBV6-5 to TRBJ1-2, with no clear D. The germline V gene has CDR1 MNHEY and CDR2 SVGAGI. The V and J ends lost 2 bases and 2 bases respectively, with 12 bases between them. CDR3 length equals 15 residues. CDR3 region: CASSYRTALNYGYTF. Here the CDR3 DNA reads TGTGCCAGCAGTTACCGGACGGCCCTAAACTATGGCTACACCTTC.

This clone has a handful of counts. The chain links TRBV19 to TRBJ1-1, with D unresolved. Trimming left V 7 bases short and J 1 base short, with 16 bases between. This CDR3 has 15 residues. Germline CDR1 and CDR2: LNHDA and SQIVND (reference sequence). DNA for the CDR3: TGTGCCAGTACTCGCGGTCGTCAGCCGAACACTGAAGCTTTCTTT. Protein product: CASTRGRQPNTEAFF.

V usage is TRBV7-2 and J usage is TRBJ1-5; 8 bases align to TRBD1. From germline, CDR1 is SGHTA and CDR2 FQGNSA. The length of the CDR3 is 15 residues. The ends lost 3 bases at V and 5 bases at J; junction bases unmatched: 6. Written as DNA, the CDR3 is TGTGCCAGCAGCTTCTACCAGGGGGCCGATCAGCCCCAGCATTTT. Translating it yields CASSFYQGADQPQHF.

This chain links TRBV4-1 with TRBJ2-6; D remains unclear. Germline CDR1 is MGHRA and CDR2 is YSYEKL. The length of the CDR3 is 15 residues. The V end was cut by 4 bases, the J end by 2 bases, with 9 bases between. CDR3 DNA sequence: TGCGCCAGCAGCCCCCGAGAGGCTGGGGCCAACGTCCTGACTTTC. Translated, it gives CASSPREAGANVLTF.

The rearrangement uses TRBV6-6 and TRBJ2-3, with D unresolved. Germline V gene lookup returns CDR1 MNHNY and CDR2 SVGAGI (reference sequence). This CDR3 region has 12 residues. Trimming took off 4 bases at V and 2 bases at J, with 4 bases between the two ends. CDR3 coding DNA: TGTGCCAGCAGTTCTTCCACAGATACGCAGTATTTT. This translates into CASSSSTDTQYF.

This clone was recorded once. The chain recombines TRBV19 with TRBJ2-1; 9 bases map to TRBD2. Germline CDR1 reads LNHDA; CDR2 reads SQIVND (reference sequence). The CDR3 contains 15 residues. V trimming: 7 bases; J trimming: 2 bases; junction bases outside the gene matches: 6. The CDR3 sequence is CASKPERGAYNEQFF. In nucleotides, the CDR3 is TGTGCCAGTAAGCCGGAGCGGGGGGCCTACAATGAGCAGTTCTTC.

The chain is built from TRBV5-4 and TRBJ1-2; 7 bases are shared with TRBD1. CDR1 and CDR2 (germline): SGHNT, YYREEE (reference sequence). CDR3 size: 15 residues. V shed 4 bases and J 6 bases; nucleotides not matched to a gene: 12. This CDR3 is CASSRAGRQGDGYTF. The CDR3 DNA reads TGTGCCAGCAGCCGCGCGGGAAGACAGGGTGATGGCTACACCTTC.

The V gene is TRBV5-1, the J gene TRBJ2-7; 10 bases match TRBD1. The length of the CDR3 is 15 residues. Trimming took 5 bases from V and 5 from J; bases not matched to a gene: 10. The germline CDR1 and CDR2 sequences are SGHRS and YFSETQ. The CDR3 nucleotides read TGCGCCAGCAGTCTCTCGACAGGGGGCGTCGACGAGCAGTACTTC. Encoded protein: CASSLSTGGVDEQYF.

The chain joins TRBV9 to TRBJ2-3; 9 bases line up with TRBD2. Trimming removed 0 bases from V and 5 bases from J; junction bases left unmatched: 7. The germline CDR1 and CDR2 sequences are SGDLS and YYNGEE. This CDR3 has 16 amino acids. CDR3 region: CASSVAVAGAGDTQYF. CDR3 in DNA: TGTGCCAGCAGCGTAGCGGTAGCGGGGGCAGGAGATACGCAGTATTTT.

A remark on this clone: A junction end diverges from the germline sequence, so it may reflect a read error. The chain uses TRBV4-3 and TRBJ1-4, with 7 bases fitting TRBD1. This CDR3 is 17 amino acids long. Germline V gene sequence: CDR1 LGHNA, CDR2 YSLEER. The CDR3 here is CASSEDTRGTVSEKLFF. CDR3 nucleotide sequence: TGCGCCAGCAGCGAAGATACCCGGGGGACAGTCAGTGAAAAACTGTTTTTT.

The V gene is TRBV7-2, the J gene TRBJ1-2; D might be TRBD1 (6 bases). V was pared by 5 bases and J by 3 bases, with 16 bases between. Germline CDR1 SGHTA, CDR2 FQGNSA. The CDR3 sequence is 15 residues long. CDR3 bases: TGTGCCAGCAGCCCAAGTAGTCCAGGGGACTATGGCTACACCTTC. It codes for CASSPSSPGDYGYTF.

The rearrangement links TRBV11-2 to TRBJ1-5, with no clear D. CDR3 length equals 13 residues. Trimming took off 2 bases at V and 3 bases at J, with 5 bases between the two ends. The germline V gene has CDR1 SGHAT and CDR2 FQNNGV. The CDR3 loop is CASSLSYNQPQHF. The CDR3 coding sequence is TGTGCCAGCAGCTTAAGTTACAATCAGCCCCAGCATTTT.

This chain joins TRBV11-2 and TRBJ1-2; 9 bases fit TRBD1. Germline lookup yields CDR1 SGHAT and CDR2 FQNNGV. The CDR3 consists of 13 residues. V lost 5 bases, J lost 4 bases, and 2 bases stayed unmatched. CDR3: CASSPGQGYGYTF. CDR3 bases: TGTGCCAGCAGCCCGGGACAGGGCTATGGCTACACCTTC.